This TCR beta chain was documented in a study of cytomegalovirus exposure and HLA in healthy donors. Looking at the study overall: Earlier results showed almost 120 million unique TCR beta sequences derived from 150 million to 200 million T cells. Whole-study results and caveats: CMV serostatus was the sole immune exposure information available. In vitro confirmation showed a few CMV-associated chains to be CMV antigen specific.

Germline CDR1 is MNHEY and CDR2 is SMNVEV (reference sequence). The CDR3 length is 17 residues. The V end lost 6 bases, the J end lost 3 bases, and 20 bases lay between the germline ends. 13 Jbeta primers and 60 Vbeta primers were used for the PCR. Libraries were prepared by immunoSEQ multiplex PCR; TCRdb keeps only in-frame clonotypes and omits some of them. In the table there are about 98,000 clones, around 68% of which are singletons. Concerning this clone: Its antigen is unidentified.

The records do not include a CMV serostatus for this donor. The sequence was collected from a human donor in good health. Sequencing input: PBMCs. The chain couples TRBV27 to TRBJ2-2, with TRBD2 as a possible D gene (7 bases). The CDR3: CASRRTGGALDTGELFF. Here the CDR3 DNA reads TGTGCCAGCAGACGTACGGGGGGCGCATTGGACACCGGGGAGCTGTTTTTT.